This T cell receptor beta chain is from a study of CXCR3-negative and CXCR3-positive naive CD8 T cells. Overall study results and limits: CXCR3-expressing naive cells carried TRB CDR3s more hydrophobic than those of CXCR3-negative naive cells.

Via 5' RACE with UMI labels, TRB cDNA libraries were prepared. Using the 5' RACE reads, TCRdb records one entry per CDR3 protein without DNA. The sample data list about 85,000 distinct CDR3 sequences. A note on this clonotype: Its antigen is still unknown.

The CDR3 runs 12 residues. Germline lookup yields CDR1 SGHDT and CDR2 YYEEEE. Sequencing was carried out using naive CXCR3+ CD8+ T cells from blood. Subset indicated: CD45RO-CCR7+CD27+CD95- naive CD8+ T cells expressing CXCR3 (TNR3+). The V gene is TRBV5-6, the J gene TRBJ2-1. The receptor comes from a human donor in good health. Some clones in this sample may be carry-over from other donors' samples. Here the CDR3 reads CASSYQGAEQFF.